These T cell receptor beta chains were read from a single sample in a study of regulatory T cells in long-lasting Graves disease. MiXCR, applied by TCRdb to the multiplex PCR reads, yields one record per CDR3 protein. The sample lists about half a million distinct CDR3 sequences; approximately 12% were seen once. These data also featured in a second study, about T cells in Graves' hyperthyroidism and ophthalmopathy.

The starting material was peripheral blood mononuclear cells (PBMCs), obtained at new diagnosis, from a patient treated with antithyroid drugs. These receptors were collected from a woman aged 25 to 45 with Graves disease. CDR3s include the opening cysteine and the closing phenylalanine or tryptophan. A D gene is named only where the DNA matches it firmly. Some rows have no size entry. The others give once, few or many, or a class for an expanded clone.

v_call,clone_size,j_call,d_call,cdr3_aa,cdr3_nt
TRBV20-1,few,TRBJ2-3,.,CSARPRLLTDTQYF,TGCAGTGCTAGACCGAGACTGCTCACAGATACGCAGTATTTT
TRBV10-3,many,TRBJ1-4,.,CAIRPGLNEKLFF,TGTGCCATCAGGCCAGGATTGAATGAAAAACTGTTTTTT
TRBV12-3/TRBV12-4,many,TRBJ1-2,TRBD1,CASSLGQFYYGYTF,TGTGCCAGCAGTCTGGGACAGTTCTACTATGGCTACACCTTC
TRBV7-2,many,TRBJ2-6,TRBD2,CASSRRLAGPLSGANVLTF,TGTGCCAGCAGCCGGAGACTAGCTGGCCCCCTCTCTGGGGCCAACGTCCTGACTTTC
TRBV6-5,few,TRBJ2-7,TRBD2,CASSYLSGRAREQYF,TGTGCCAGCAGTTACCTTAGCGGGAGAGCTCGCGAGCAGTACTTC
TRBV7-9,many,TRBJ2-1,TRBD1,CASSFADRGGNEQFF,TGTGCCAGCAGCTTCGCCGACAGGGGGGGAAATGAGCAGTTCTTC
TRBV11-1,.,TRBJ2-5,TRBD2,CASSLSPGREGRETQYF,TGTGCCAGCAGCTTATCGCCGGGGCGGGAGGGCCGAGAGACCCAGTACTTC
TRBV7-9,many,TRBJ1-5,.,CASSLKGQPQHF,TGTGCCAGCAGCTTAAAGGGGCAGCCCCAGCATTTT
TRBV5-1,many,TRBJ1-4,.,CASSGGIEKLFF,TGTGCCAGCAGCGGGGGAATAGAAAAACTGTTTTTT
TRBV12-3/TRBV12-4,many,TRBJ1-3,.,CASQRGFGNTIYF,TGTGCCAGTCAGAGGGGTTTTGGAAACACCATATATTTT
TRBV9,many,TRBJ2-7,TRBD2,CASSPSGTSSEQYF,TGTGCCAGCAGCCCCAGCGGGACTTCCTCTGAGCAGTACTTC
TRBV7-2,.,TRBJ2-5,.,CASSGTRLGWETQYF,TGTGCCAGCAGCGGCACCCGCCTGGGCTGGGAGACCCAGTACTTC
TRBV5-1,.,TRBJ1-2,TRBD1,CASSRRGDGYTF,TGCGCCAGCAGCCGCAGGGGGGACGGCTACACCTTC
TRBV6-2/TRBV6-3,few,TRBJ1-4,TRBD1,CASSYQDREIEKLFF,TGTGCCAGCAGTTACCAAGACAGGGAAATAGAAAAACTGTTTTTT
TRBV9,few,TRBJ1-2,TRBD1,CASSVGTVPTNYGYTF,TGTGCCAGCAGCGTGGGGACAGTCCCCACCAACTATGGCTACACCTTC
TRBV20-1,many,TRBJ2-1,TRBD2,CSARDGAGSGDEQFF,TGCAGTGCTAGAGATGGAGCGGGATCCGGGGATGAGCAGTTCTTC
TRBV19,many,TRBJ2-5,TRBD2,CASSSSGSRQETQYF,TGTGCCAGTAGTTCGAGCGGGAGTCGTCAAGAGACCCAGTACTTC